Following are 11 T cell receptor beta chains from one sample sequenced in a study of blood T cells in healthy people across ages. Then a second PCR, running about 6 to 11 cycles, was carried out with a sample-barcoded 5' primer and a J-beta primer mix. From the 5' RACE reads, TCRdb called clonotypes with MiXCR, one entry per CDR3 protein. The sample lists roughly 720,000 distinct CDR3 sequences; 53% were seen once. Specimen: blood. Every receptor here comes from an older man in good health.

This clonotype has more than one count but fewer than ten. The chain couples TRBV5-1 to TRBJ2-3; possibly TRBD1 for D (7 bases). The CDR3 extends over 18 amino acids. The germline V gene has CDR1 SGHRS and CDR2 YFSETQ. V lost 1 base and J lost 14, with 32 bases in between. CDR3 residues: CASSLTRGNLRGHRYAYF. CDR3 coding DNA: TGCGCCAGCAGCTTGACTCGCGGGAATCTAAGGGGGCACAGATACGCGTATTTT.

At least ten counts were recorded for this clonotype. The chain carries TRBV12-3 or TRBV12-4 and TRBJ2-7; no clear D gene. The V gene lost 5 bases and the J gene lost 6 bases, with 8 bases spanning the gap. This CDR3 is built from 11 residues. The CDR3 DNA is TGTGCCAGCAGTGCGGTGGGCGAGCAGTACTTC. This translates into CASSAVGEQYF.

This clonotype appeared a few times. The CDR3 sequence: CASSIMGGGLGEQYF. CDR3 DNA: TGTGCCAGCTCTATTATGGGGGGAGGTTTGGGCGAGCAGTACTTC. V usage is TRBV25-1 and J usage is TRBJ2-7; D might be TRBD2 (6 bases). Deletions cut 8 bases from V and 6 bases from J, with 23 bases between. CDR3 length equals 15 residues. The germline CDR1 and CDR2 sequences are MGHDK and SYGVNS.

To note about this clonotype: With a much larger clone just one base away, this may be a read error. The gene calls are TRBV29-1 and TRBJ2-1; 9 bases agree with TRBD1. With 6 bases clipped from V and 4 bases from J, the junction kept 1 base outside the gene matches. Looked up from germline, CDR1 is SQVTM and CDR2 is ANQGSEA. The CDR3 has 12 amino acids. CDR3 in DNA: TGCAGCGTCGGGACAGGGTACAATGAGCAGTTCTTC. Its protein is CSVGTGYNEQFF.

The chain recombines TRBV29-1 with TRBJ2-7; 11 bases are shared with TRBD2. CDR3 length: 16 amino acids. Germline CDR1 is SQVTM and CDR2 is ANQGSEA. After removal of 1 base from V and 2 bases from J, the junction contained 7 bases not matched to a gene. In nucleotides, the CDR3 is TGCAGCGTTGAAGGCCTAGCGGGAGGCCAGACCTACGAGCAGTACTTC. Translation: CSVEGLAGGQTYEQYF.

The rearrangement joins TRBV12-3 or TRBV12-4 to TRBJ1-2; D perhaps matches TRBD1 (5 bases). The CDR3 covers 13 residues. Trimming shortened V by 3 bases and J by 9 bases, and 14 bases separated the two germline ends. The CDR3: CASSFEARVSYTF. In DNA, the CDR3 is TGTGCCAGCAGTTTTGAGGCCAGGGTCAGCTACACCTTC.

This clonotype was seen a handful of times. The chain joins TRBV20-1 to TRBJ2-7; 8 bases agree with TRBD1. This CDR3 contains 13 residues. Unmatched junction bases numbered 11, after V lost 7 bases and J lost 6 bases. Germline CDR1 and CDR2: DFQATT and SNEGSKA (reference sequence). For the CDR3, the DNA is TGCAGTGTTGGGGGGCCAACAGGGGGCGAGCAGTACTTC. It codes for CSVGGPTGGEQYF.

J is TRBJ2-7 and V is TRBV5-1; D is possibly TRBD1 (6 bases). V was shortened by 1 base and J by 3 bases, with 11 bases between the two germline ends. The CDR3 contains 14 residues. CDR1 and CDR2 from the germline V gene are SGHRS and YFSETQ. Written as DNA, the CDR3 is TGCGCCAGCAGCTTGAGGCCAGGGGACTACGAGCAGTACTTC. This gives the protein CASSLRPGDYEQYF.

The V and J genes are TRBV28 and TRBJ2-7; a weak D match, TRBD2 (6 bases). The germline V gene has CDR1 MDHEN and CDR2 SYDVKM. V shed 7 bases and J shed 4 bases, with 11 bases lying between them. CDR3 length equals 12 residues. CDR3 protein: CASTGGFYEQYF. DNA for the CDR3: TGTGCCAGCACCGGGGGTTTTTACGAGCAGTACTTC.

The chain combines TRBV4-1 with TRBJ1-2; D is perhaps TRBD1 (6 bases). The germline gives CDR1 MGHRA, CDR2 YSYEKL. The CDR3 covers 16 residues. Deletions cut 2 bases from V and 4 bases from J, with 17 bases between. The CDR3: CASSQPTSRGSYGYTF. CDR3 nucleotides: TGCGCCAGCAGCCAACCGACCTCAAGGGGGTCCTATGGCTACACCTTC.

The chain employs TRBV11-2 and TRBJ1-6; a possible D gene is TRBD1 (5 bases). V lost 2 bases and J 0 bases, leaving 14 bases between the germline ends. The CDR3 extends over 18 amino acids. From germline, CDR1 is SGHAT and CDR2 FQNNGV. The CDR3, as DNA: TGTGCCAGCAGCTTAACATGGGACGGGAGCTCCTATAATTCACCCCTCCACTTT. Translated: CASSLTWDGSSYNSPLHF.